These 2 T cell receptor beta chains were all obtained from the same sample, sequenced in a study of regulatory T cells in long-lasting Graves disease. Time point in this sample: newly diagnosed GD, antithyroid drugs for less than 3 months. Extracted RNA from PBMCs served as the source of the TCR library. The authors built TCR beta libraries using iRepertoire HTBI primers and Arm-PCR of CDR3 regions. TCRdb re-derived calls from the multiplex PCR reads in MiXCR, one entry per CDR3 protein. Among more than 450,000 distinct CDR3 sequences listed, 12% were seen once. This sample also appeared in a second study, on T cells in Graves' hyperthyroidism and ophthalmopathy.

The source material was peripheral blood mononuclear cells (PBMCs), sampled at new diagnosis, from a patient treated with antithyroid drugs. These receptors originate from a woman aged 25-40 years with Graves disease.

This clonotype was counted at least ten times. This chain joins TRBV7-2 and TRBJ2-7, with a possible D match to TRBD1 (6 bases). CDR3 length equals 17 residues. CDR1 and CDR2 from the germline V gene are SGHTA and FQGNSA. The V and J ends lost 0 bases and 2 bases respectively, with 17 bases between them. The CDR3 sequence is CASSLAKRDIRPYEQYF. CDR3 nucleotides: TGTGCCAGCAGCTTAGCGAAAAGGGACATACGACCCTACGAGCAGTACTTC.

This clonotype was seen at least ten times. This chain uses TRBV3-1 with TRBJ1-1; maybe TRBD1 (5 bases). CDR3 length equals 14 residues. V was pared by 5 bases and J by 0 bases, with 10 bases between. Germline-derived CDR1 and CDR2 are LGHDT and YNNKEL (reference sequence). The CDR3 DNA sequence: TGTGCCAGCAGCTTTCTGGGGGTGAACACTGAAGCTTTCTTT. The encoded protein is CASSFLGVNTEAFF.